Shown below are 19 T cell receptor beta chains from a single sample sequenced in a study of blood T cell repertoires in COVID-19. TCRdb keeps only in-frame clones here, not all; method: immunoSEQ multiplex PCR. The data hold approximately 200,000 clones, with around 90% observed a single time. Sequencing was performed on peripheral blood. The receptors were sampled from a man between 18 and 29 years old with active or convalescent COVID-19.

The chain combines TRBV14 with TRBJ1-3; 7 positions match TRBD1. The ends lost 1 base at V and 1 base at J; junction bases unmatched: 7. This CDR3 has 17 residues. Germline values: CDR1 SGHDN, CDR2 FVKESK. The CDR3 region is CASSQVTGAASGNTIYF. In DNA, the CDR3 is TGTGCCAGCAGCCAAGTCACAGGGGCTGCATCTGGAAACACCATATATTTT.

The V and J genes are TRBV7-6 and TRBJ2-5, with TRBD2 as a possible D gene (7 bases). Germline V gene data show CDR1 as SGHVS and CDR2 as FNYEAQ. CDR3 length equals 17 residues. V was trimmed by 7 bases and J by 6 bases, leaving 27 bases between them. CDR3 in amino acids: CASTLPSVGGALKTQYF. CDR3 nucleotide sequence: TGTGCCAGCACCCTACCGTCGGTGGGGGGGGCTTTGAAGACCCAGTACTTC.

This chain uses TRBV7-9 with TRBJ1-1; unclear D gene. V lost 3 bases and J lost 8, with 7 bases in between. CDR1 and CDR2 from the germline V gene are SEHNR and FQNEAQ (reference sequence). This CDR3 is built from 11 residues. CDR3 in amino acids: CASSLYGEAFF. For the CDR3, the DNA is TGTGCCAGCAGCTTGTACGGGGAAGCTTTCTTT.

This chain links TRBV6-2 or TRBV6-3 with TRBJ2-1, with 9 bases matching TRBD2. The CDR3 runs to 18 residues. Germline CDR1 MNHEY, CDR2 SVGEGT. Trimming at V came to 5 bases and at J to 4 bases, leaving 15 bases not matched to a gene. The CDR3 coding sequence is TGTGCCAGCAGTCATAGCGGGAGCTCCGGGTACGAATACAATGAGCAGTTCTTC. This translates into CASSHSGSSGYEYNEQFF.

This chain links TRBV18 with TRBJ2-2, with D possibly being TRBD2 (6 bases). There are 15 residues in the CDR3. CDR1 is KGHSH, CDR2 LQKENI, per germline. Trimming shortened V by 3 bases and J by 2 bases, and 10 bases separated the two germline ends. CDR3 sequence reads: CASSPPGLNTGELFF. DNA for the CDR3: TGTGCCAGCTCACCCCCGGGACTTAACACCGGGGAGCTGTTTTTT.

For the CDR3, the DNA is TGCGCCAGCAGCGAAACAGTAGACCTAAGCTATGGCTACACCTTC. Translated, it gives CASSETVDLSYGYTF. V and J are TRBV10-1 and TRBJ1-2; D is ambiguous. V was cut by 6 bases and J by 4 bases, with 18 bases left in between. This CDR3 is built from 15 residues. Germline lookup yields CDR1 WNHNN and CDR2 SYGVQD (reference sequence).

V gene TRBV5-1 combines with J gene TRBJ1-5, with 7 bases lining up with TRBD1. The V gene's germline CDR1 is SGHRS and CDR2 YFSETQ. The CDR3 sequence is 14 residues long. Trimming took 1 base from V and 3 from J; bases not matched to a gene: 1. CDR3 in amino acids: CASSLTGDNQPQHF. The CDR3 nucleotides read TGCGCCAGCAGCTTGACAGGGGACAATCAGCCCCAGCATTTT. The complete variable domain, with remaining parts taken from reference TRBV5-1 and TRBJ1-5, reads KAGVTQTPRYLIKTRGQQVTLSCSPISGHRSVSWYQQTPGQGLQFLFEYFSETQRNKGNFPGRFSGRQFSNSRSEMNVSTLELGDSALYLCASSLTGDNQPQHFGDGTRLSIL.

The rearrangement links TRBV3-1 (or the pseudogene TRBV3-2) to TRBJ1-3; D gene unclear. Germline V CDR1 and CDR2: LGHDT, YNNKEL (reference sequence). Deletions cut 2 bases from V and 0 bases from J, with 8 bases between. This CDR3 has 15 amino acids. The CDR3 is CASSQSHSSGNTIYF. The CDR3 DNA sequence: TGTGCCAGCAGCCAATCACACAGCTCTGGAAACACCATATATTTT.

V gene TRBV30 combines with J gene TRBJ1-1; D remains unclear. The CDR3 has 12 amino acids. V lost 5 bases and J 1 base, leaving 8 bases between the germline ends. Germline-derived CDR1 and CDR2 are GTSNPN and SVGIG (reference sequence). CDR3 region: CAWGGGNTEAFF. For the CDR3, the DNA is TGTGCCTGGGGAGGCGGGAACACTGAAGCTTTCTTT.

The V call is TRBV27, the J call TRBJ2-7; TRBD2 might be the D (6 bases). Germline V gene sequence: CDR1 MNHEY, CDR2 SMNVEV (reference sequence). CDR3 size: 15 residues. Trimming removed 3 bases at V and 9 bases at J, with 21 bases between. The CDR3 here is CASSFRDGSYEGQYF. The CDR3, as DNA: TGTGCCAGCAGTTTTCGGGACGGGAGCTACGAGGGGCAGTACTTC.

There are a few counts of this clone. The rearrangement uses TRBV4-1 and TRBJ2-6, with D perhaps TRBD2 (6 bases). V lost 3 bases, J lost 0 bases, and 15 bases lay in between. The CDR3 covers 18 residues. Germline V gene data show CDR1 as MGHRA and CDR2 as YSYEKL. The CDR3 loop is CASSQIAEAVSGANVLTF. The CDR3 bases are TGCGCCAGCAGCCAGATAGCGGAGGCGGTCTCTGGGGCCAACGTCCTGACTTTC.

In this sample, this clone turned up once. The rearrangement joins TRBV3-1 (or the pseudogene TRBV3-2) to TRBJ1-3, with TRBD1 matching 8 bases. Germline values: CDR1 LGHDT, CDR2 YNNKEL (reference sequence). With 4 bases clipped from V and 4 bases from J, the junction kept 12 bases outside the gene matches. The CDR3 has 17 residues. CDR3 DNA sequence: TGTGCCAGCAGCCTACGCTCCGGACAGGGCTCCGGAAACACCATATATTTT. Protein sequence: CASSLRSGQGSGNTIYF.

The V and J genes are TRBV21-1 and TRBJ1-2; the table's D gene call, TRBD1, was not cross checked with the DNA. TRBV21-1 counts as a pseudogene. The CDR3 extends over 12 amino acids. The CDR3 DNA is TGTGCCAGCAGCGACGGACAGGTTCAGGACACCTTC. Its translation: CASSDGQVQDTF.

V gene TRBV11-2 combines with J gene TRBJ1-4, with 9 bases aligning to TRBD1. From germline, CDR1 is SGHAT and CDR2 FQNNGV. The CDR3 is 14 amino acids. J was trimmed by 7 bases and V by 5 bases; bases with no gene match: 5. CDR3 nucleotide sequence: TGTGCCAGCAGCCCGGGACAGGGTTCTGAAAAACTGTTTTTT. It is translated as CASSPGQGSEKLFF.

This chain links TRBV14 with TRBJ2-7; 9 nucleotides line up with TRBD1. Germline loops: CDR1 SGHDN, CDR2 FVKESK. Trimming took 1 base from V and 1 from J; bases not matched to a gene: 2. This CDR3 has 15 amino acids. The CDR3 DNA reads as TGTGCCAGCAGCCAAGGGACAGGGGTGTCCTACGAGCAGTACTTC. It is translated as CASSQGTGVSYEQYF.

The chain links TRBV6-6 to TRBJ1-5; weak D call: TRBD1 (6 bases). V gave up 2 bases and J gave up 5 bases, with 16 bases separating them. The germline CDR1 and CDR2 sequences are MNHNY and SVGAGI (reference sequence). The CDR3 is 16 amino acids. DNA for the CDR3: TGTGCCAGCAGTTACAACCAGGGGAGGGGGGATCAGCCCCAGCATTTT. This translates into CASSYNQGRGDQPQHF.

The J gene is TRBJ2-7, the V gene TRBV7-8; a weak D match, TRBD2 (7 bases). V lost 2 bases and J lost 5, with 19 bases in between. CDR1 and CDR2 from the germline V gene are SGHVS and FQNEAQ. This CDR3 has 16 amino acids. This CDR3 is CASSLRPGGGGDEQYF. In DNA, the CDR3 is TGTGCCAGCAGCTTACGCCCGGGGGGCGGAGGGGACGAGCAGTACTTC.

The chain carries TRBV24-1 and TRBJ2-7, with TRBD2 identical over 13 bases. Germline CDR1 is KGHDR and CDR2 is SFDVKD. J gave up 4 bases and V 10 bases, and 3 bases lay outside the gene matches. The CDR3 is made up of 13 amino acids. Written as DNA, the CDR3 is TGTGCCACGCGGGGACTAGCGGGATACGAGCAGTACTTC. Translating it yields CATRGLAGYEQYF.

The V and J genes are TRBV2 and TRBJ1-2, with D unresolved. Germline V gene sequence: CDR1 SNHLY, CDR2 FYNNEI. The CDR3 spans 13 residues. The ends were cut back, 3 bases at V and 4 bases at J, with 9 bases in the middle. The CDR3 is CASSDPRGYGYTF. DNA of the CDR3: TGTGCCAGCAGTGATCCTCGCGGCTATGGCTACACCTTC.